This TCR beta chain was retrieved from a study of shared clonotypes between healthy human individuals. Study findings and constraints: Specimens sampled were limited to blood, with tissue repertoires likely differing.

CDR1 is GTSNPN, CDR2 SVGIG, per germline (reference sequence). The CDR3 length is 15 residues. V was pared by 0 bases and J by 0 bases, with 1 base of the junction left unmatched. With respect to this clone: Its cognate antigen is unknown. This specimen includes other DNA sequences encoding the same CDR3.

Using immunoSEQ multiplex PCR, the repertoire was profiled, and TCRdb retains in-frame clones only, with some absent. Among 2 million to 3 million clones listed, under 95% were seen once. This receptor was taken from a man between 18 and 35 years old in good health. Some clones in this sample may be carry-over from other donors' samples. This chain links TRBV30 with TRBJ2-1; 8 bases are shared with TRBD2. Source material: naive CD4+ T cells from PBMCs. Subset: CD45RA+ positively selected. The CDR3 spells CAWSVGTSSYNEQFF. For the CDR3, the DNA is TGTGCCTGGAGTGTCGGGACTAGCTCCTACAATGAGCAGTTCTTC.